The 9 T cell receptor beta chains presented below share a single source sample, sequenced in a study of OX40 agonist ivuxolimab in advanced cancers. Method: immunoSEQ multiplex PCR; TCRdb's copy keeps in-frame clones and lacks some. The profile covers roughly 76,000 clones, with approximately 83% appearing a single time and around 5.1% taken by the ten largest. Sequenced material: CD4+ or CD8+ T cells sorted from blood, taken in a trial of the OX40 agonist ivuxolimab. The origin of the receptors is an adult with an advanced solid tumor such as melanoma, head and neck, liver or kidney cancer.

This chain uses TRBV6-6 with TRBJ2-7, with no clear D. The CDR3 runs to 14 residues. CDR1 and CDR2 (germline): MNHNY, SVGAGI (reference sequence). Trimming took off 6 bases at V and 1 base at J, with 13 bases between the two ends. The CDR3 region is CASSSKASSYEQYF. The CDR3 DNA sequence: TGTGCCAGCAGCTCGAAAGCAAGTTCCTACGAGCAGTACTTC.

The rearrangement uses TRBV7-9 and TRBJ1-5; D perhaps matches TRBD1 (6 bases). This CDR3 has 14 amino acids. CDR1 and CDR2 from the germline V gene are SEHNR and FQNEAQ (reference sequence). The V end was cut by 5 bases, the J end by 4 bases, with 12 bases between. This CDR3 reads CASSPPGANQPQHF. The CDR3 bases are TGTGCCAGCAGCCCCCCGGGGGCGAATCAGCCCCAGCATTTT.

The chain links TRBV4-1 to TRBJ1-4; D uncertain. The V end lost 8 bases, the J end lost 7 bases, and 14 bases lay between the germline ends. Germline CDR1 is MGHRA and CDR2 is YSYEKL. The CDR3 is made up of 13 amino acids. The CDR3 DNA follows: TGCGCCAGCCAGAACGAAATTACTGAAAAACTGTTTTTT. The encoded protein is CASQNEITEKLFF.

V usage is TRBV10-3 and J usage is TRBJ2-7; 9 nucleotides match TRBD1. V was pared by 6 bases and J by 2 bases, with 14 bases of the junction left unmatched. The CDR3 has 17 residues. Germline V lookup: CDR1 ENHRY, CDR2 SYGVKD. In DNA form, the CDR3 reads TGTGCCATCAGGGGCGCAGGAGGGACAGGGTCTACCTACGAGCAGTACTTC. The encoded protein is CAIRGAGGTGSTYEQYF.

This clone showed up just a few times. The chain carries TRBV7-9 and TRBJ2-7; unclear D gene. The CDR3 length is 11 residues. Germline V CDR1 and CDR2: SEHNR, FQNEAQ (reference sequence). V was clipped by 4 bases and J by 3 bases, with 4 bases between them. CDR3 amino acids: CASSSFYEQYF. The CDR3 DNA reads as TGTGCCAGCAGCTCCTTCTACGAGCAGTACTTC.

The chain is built from TRBV9 and TRBJ1-1; possible D gene TRBD1, 6 bases. The CDR3 has 14 amino acids. V shed 4 bases and J shed 4 bases, with 14 bases lying between them. Per germline, CDR1 SGDLS and CDR2 YYNGEE. Here the CDR3 reads CASSPKQGRTEAFF. DNA for the CDR3: TGTGCCAGCAGCCCCAAACAGGGTCGCACTGAAGCTTTCTTT. The full variable domain, rest sourced from reference TRBV9 and TRBJ1-1, is DSGVTQTPKHLITATGQRVTLRCSPRSGDLSVYWYQQSLDQGLQFLIQYYNGEERAKGNILERFSAQQFPDLHSELNLSSLELGDSALYFCASSPKQGRTEAFFGQGTRLTVV.

The V call is TRBV25-1, the J call TRBJ1-1; tentatively, D is TRBD1 (5 bases). This CDR3 comprises 15 residues. Trimming removed 0 bases at V and 4 bases at J, with 12 bases between. CDR1 is MGHDK and CDR2 is SYGVNS in the germline V gene. Here the CDR3 reads CASSEYKGAFTEAFF. The CDR3 DNA sequence: TGTGCCAGCAGTGAATATAAAGGGGCTTTCACTGAAGCTTTCTTT.

This clone was detected a few times. The chain has TRBV10-3 and TRBJ1-1; D is possibly TRBD1 (6 bases). This CDR3 spans 12 amino acids. The V end lost 8 bases, the J end lost 6 bases, and 13 bases lay between the germline ends. Germline values: CDR1 ENHRY, CDR2 SYGVKD. The CDR3 loop reads CAIGRGGSEAFF. CDR3 nucleotide sequence: TGTGCCATCGGCAGGGGAGGGTCTGAAGCTTTCTTT.

V usage is TRBV29-1 and J usage is TRBJ2-3; D gene unclear. The V and J ends lost 1 base and 2 bases respectively, with 7 bases between them. The CDR3 length is 13 residues. Germline CDR1 and CDR2: SQVTM and ANQGSEA. The CDR3 bases are TGCAGCGTTGAAGGACTGATCACAGATACGCAGTATTTT. Translating it yields CSVEGLITDTQYF.